This is a list of T cell receptor beta chains from one sample in a study of T-cell memory formation after mild COVID-19. TCRdb reprocessed the 5' RACE reads with MiXCR, giving one entry per CDR3 protein. The sample contains 430,000 or so distinct CDR3 sequences, 20% to 25% of which appear only once. The sample consisted of PBMCs or a T cell subset sorted from them (not recorded which). The receptors were sampled from an adult woman who had mild COVID-19 (a few samples of this study predate the infection). Cell type and time point are not known. CDR3s include the opening cysteine and the closing phenylalanine or tryptophan. Fields, in order: J gene, clone size, V gene, D gene, CDR3 DNA, CDR3 protein. A D gene is named only where the DNA matches it firmly. Only part of the rows carry a size: once, few, many, or a class if the clone is expanded.

J gene: TRBJ1-2
clone size: .
V gene: TRBV9
D gene: .
CDR3 DNA: TGTGCCAGCAGCGTTTCAAAGGAGGACCTATGGTATGGCTACACCTTC
CDR3 protein: CASSVSKEDLWYGYTF

J gene: TRBJ2-1
clone size: few
V gene: TRBV12-3/TRBV12-4
D gene: TRBD1
CDR3 DNA: TGTGCCAGCACCCACCGGGACAGTGACAATGAGCAGTTCTTC
CDR3 protein: CASTHRDSDNEQFF

J gene: TRBJ2-5
clone size: few
V gene: TRBV24-1
D gene: TRBD1
CDR3 DNA: TGTGCCACCAGTGAAACCGGGACAGGGGGCGGAGAGACCCAGTACTTC
CDR3 protein: CATSETGTGGGETQYF

J gene: TRBJ2-1
clone size: .
V gene: TRBV20-1
D gene: TRBD2
CDR3 DNA: TGCAGTGCTAGTCGACCTAGCGGTTCGGTGGGGCAGTTCTTC
CDR3 protein: CSASRPSGSVGQFF

J gene: TRBJ1-1
clone size: .
V gene: TRBV12-3/TRBV12-4
D gene: .
CDR3 DNA: TGTGCCAGCAGTTCCCACAGGGCCACGGACACTGAAGCTTTCTTT
CDR3 protein: CASSSHRATDTEAFF

J gene: TRBJ1-1
clone size: few
V gene: TRBV27
D gene: .
CDR3 DNA: TGTGCCAGCAGTTTATCTGGAGGGGGGAACACTGAAGCTTTCTTT
CDR3 protein: CASSLSGGGNTEAFF

J gene: TRBJ1-1
clone size: few
V gene: TRBV12-3/TRBV12-4
D gene: .
CDR3 DNA: TGTGCCAGCAGTTTTGTCTACTCCCCGAACACTGAAGCTTTCTTT
CDR3 protein: CASSFVYSPNTEAFF

J gene: TRBJ2-7
clone size: .
V gene: TRBV7-9
D gene: .
CDR3 DNA: TGTGCCAGCAGCTCGGGCTCAGGGCTAAGCTACGAGCAGTACTTC
CDR3 protein: CASSSGSGLSYEQYF

J gene: TRBJ2-7
clone size: .
V gene: TRBV12-3/TRBV12-4
D gene: .
CDR3 DNA: TGTGCCAGCACCTTGAGGGAAGTAGGGGAGCAGTACTTC
CDR3 protein: CASTLREVGEQYF

J gene: TRBJ1-4
clone size: .
V gene: TRBV10-3
D gene: .
CDR3 DNA: TGTGCCATCAGTGAGTCGAGGGGGATGAGTGAAAAACTGTTTTTT
CDR3 protein: CAISESRGMSEKLFF

J gene: TRBJ1-1
clone size: many
V gene: TRBV20-1
D gene: TRBD1
CDR3 DNA: TGCAGTGCTAGGAGATCGGGACAGGGGAACACTGAAGCTTTCTTT
CDR3 protein: CSARRSGQGNTEAFF

J gene: TRBJ1-5
clone size: few
V gene: TRBV10-3
D gene: .
CDR3 DNA: TGTGCCATCAGTGAGTCGGTAGGCAATCAGCCCCAGCATTTT
CDR3 protein: CAISESVGNQPQHF

J gene: TRBJ2-5
clone size: .
V gene: TRBV12-3/TRBV12-4
D gene: TRBD1
CDR3 DNA: TGTGCCAGCAGCCCCGGGACAGGGGTCCGAGAGACCCAGTACTTC
CDR3 protein: CASSPGTGVRETQYF

J gene: TRBJ2-3
clone size: many
V gene: TRBV7-2
D gene: .
CDR3 DNA: TGTGCCAGCAGCTTAGGAACCCTCACAGATACGCAGTATTTT
CDR3 protein: CASSLGTLTDTQYF

J gene: TRBJ2-7
clone size: .
V gene: TRBV20-1
D gene: .
CDR3 DNA: TGCAGTGCTAGCCCAGGCCACTGGGGCTACGAGCAGTACTTC
CDR3 protein: CSASPGHWGYEQYF

J gene: TRBJ1-1
clone size: .
V gene: TRBV5-6
D gene: TRBD1
CDR3 DNA: TGTGCCAGCAGCCATACATCCGGGACAGGGGGCCCTGAAGCTTTCTTT
CDR3 protein: CASSHTSGTGGPEAFF

J gene: TRBJ2-5
clone size: .
V gene: TRBV12-3/TRBV12-4
D gene: TRBD1
CDR3 DNA: TGTGCCAGCAGCTCCTGGGACAGGGAAGAGACCCAGTACTTC
CDR3 protein: CASSSWDREETQYF

J gene: TRBJ2-7
clone size: .
V gene: TRBV7-9
D gene: .
CDR3 DNA: TGTGCCAGCAGCTTAGTAACTGGCCTCAACGAGCAGTACTTC
CDR3 protein: CASSLVTGLNEQYF

J gene: TRBJ2-1
clone size: .
V gene: TRBV12-3/TRBV12-4
D gene: .
CDR3 DNA: TGTGCCAGCAGTCAGCCGACTAGCAGGGGCGATGAGCAGTTCTTC
CDR3 protein: CASSQPTSRGDEQFF

J gene: TRBJ2-7
clone size: .
V gene: TRBV7-2
D gene: TRBD2
CDR3 DNA: TGTGCCAGCACCGAAACTAGCGGGGGTACCTACGAGCAGTACTTC
CDR3 protein: CASTETSGGTYEQYF

J gene: TRBJ2-5
clone size: .
V gene: TRBV27
D gene: TRBD2
CDR3 DNA: TGTGCCAGCACCGGGACTAGCGGGGGGACCCAAGAGACCCAGTACTTC
CDR3 protein: CASTGTSGGTQETQYF

J gene: TRBJ1-1
clone size: few
V gene: TRBV6-2/TRBV6-3
D gene: .
CDR3 DNA: TGTGCCAGCAGTTTAATCCGACAGGTAAAAACTGAAGCTTTCTTT
CDR3 protein: CASSLIRQVKTEAFF

J gene: TRBJ2-7
clone size: few
V gene: TRBV30
D gene: TRBD1
CDR3 DNA: TGTGCCTGGAGTCCGGGACAGGGGACCTACGAGCAGTACTTC
CDR3 protein: CAWSPGQGTYEQYF

J gene: TRBJ2-7
clone size: .
V gene: TRBV5-1
D gene: .
CDR3 DNA: TGCGCCAGCAGCTTGGATTGGGCTTCGGGTATTGGGAAAATCTACGAGCAGTACTTC
CDR3 protein: CASSLDWASGIGKIYEQYF

J gene: TRBJ2-1
clone size: .
V gene: TRBV2
D gene: TRBD2
CDR3 DNA: TGTGCCAGCAGTGATTGGACTAGCGGTTCCCCTGGGTACAATGAGCAGTTCTTC
CDR3 protein: CASSDWTSGSPGYNEQFF

J gene: TRBJ2-1
clone size: medium-sized
V gene: TRBV10-3
D gene: .
CDR3 DNA: TGTGCCACCAGGGGGGGGGCGAGCGGGCCCCACAATGAGCAGTTCTTC
CDR3 protein: CATRGGASGPHNEQFF

J gene: TRBJ1-5
clone size: once
V gene: TRBV7-2
D gene: .
CDR3 DNA: TGTGCCAGCAGCTTATTGGCCTCCGGGACTTTCATAGGTCAGCCCCAGCATTTT
CDR3 protein: CASSLLASGTFIGQPQHF

J gene: TRBJ2-5
clone size: .
V gene: TRBV2
D gene: TRBD2
CDR3 DNA: TGTGCCAGCAGTGTACGTCTAGCGGGAGGGCTAGAGACCCAGTACTTC
CDR3 protein: CASSVRLAGGLETQYF

J gene: TRBJ2-1
clone size: few
V gene: TRBV7-6
D gene: .
CDR3 DNA: TGTGCCAGCAGCCTCGAACGGGGGATGGGATACAATGAGCAGTTCTTC
CDR3 protein: CASSLERGMGYNEQFF

J gene: TRBJ2-3
clone size: few
V gene: TRBV6-6
D gene: .
CDR3 DNA: TGTGCCAGCACCCACGGGGACCCCCCGCCGACGCAGTATTTT
CDR3 protein: CASTHGDPPPTQYF

J gene: TRBJ2-2
clone size: few
V gene: TRBV7-6
D gene: .
CDR3 DNA: TGTGCCAGCAGCTTAGGAGCAGGGGCGCACACCGGGGAGCTGTTTTTT
CDR3 protein: CASSLGAGAHTGELFF

J gene: TRBJ2-5
clone size: few
V gene: TRBV24-1
D gene: .
CDR3 DNA: TGTGCCACCAGTGATTTTGGTGTCGGCAGGGAAGAGACCCAGTACTTC
CDR3 protein: CATSDFGVGREETQYF

J gene: TRBJ1-5
clone size: .
V gene: TRBV6-6
D gene: TRBD1
CDR3 DNA: TGTGCCAGCAGTTCACGACCGACAGGGGGCAATCAGCCCCAGCATTTT
CDR3 protein: CASSSRPTGGNQPQHF

J gene: TRBJ1-4
clone size: many
V gene: TRBV18
D gene: TRBD1
CDR3 DNA: TGTGCCAGCTCACCTCGACAGGGGGCTAATGAAAAACTGTTTTTT
CDR3 protein: CASSPRQGANEKLFF

J gene: TRBJ2-2
clone size: .
V gene: TRBV24-1
D gene: .
CDR3 DNA: TGTACCACCAGCCTTAACAGGGACACCGGGGAGCTGTTTTTT
CDR3 protein: CTTSLNRDTGELFF

J gene: TRBJ2-1
clone size: few
V gene: TRBV14
D gene: TRBD2
CDR3 DNA: TGTGCCAGCAGCCGGCCAGCGGGAGTTAACAATGAGCAGTTCTTC
CDR3 protein: CASSRPAGVNNEQFF

J gene: TRBJ2-1
clone size: many
V gene: TRBV11-2
D gene: .
CDR3 DNA: TGTGCCAGCAGTCTAGGCCGGGCCGATTATCATGAGCAGTTCTTC
CDR3 protein: CASSLGRADYHEQFF